The 30 T cell receptor beta chains below were found in one sample sequenced in a study of blood T cells in healthy people across ages. A second PCR of roughly 6 to 12 cycles used a sample-barcoded 5' primer and a J-beta primer mix. Using its own MiXCR run on the 5' RACE reads, TCRdb lists one record per CDR3 protein. The data hold roughly 700,000 distinct CDR3 sequences, with 45% to 50% observed a single time. The material sequenced was blood. These receptors all stem from an older woman in good health.

This clonotype showed up just a few times. CDR3 residues: CASSFGGTPLDEQFF. DNA for the CDR3: TGTGCCAGCAGTTTCGGAGGTACCCCCTTGGATGAGCAGTTCTTC. The V and J genes are TRBV28 and TRBJ2-1; D might be TRBD2 (5 bases). V lost 3 bases to trimming and J lost 8 bases, with 17 bases between them. Per the germline V gene, CDR1 is MDHEN and CDR2 is SYDVKM. CDR3 length: 15 amino acids.

The chain employs TRBV6-6 and TRBJ2-5; weak D call: TRBD2 (6 bases). V gave up 0 bases and J gave up 11 bases, with 16 bases separating them. The CDR3 consists of 14 residues. CDR1 MNHNY and CDR2 SVGAGI come from the germline V gene (reference sequence). Here the CDR3 reads CASSYSSREDEQYF. The CDR3 nucleotides are TGTGCCAGCAGTTACTCTTCCAGGGAGGATGAGCAGTACTTC.

V usage is TRBV11-2 and J usage is TRBJ2-7; D uncertain. The CDR3 is 13 residues long. The germline gives CDR1 SGHAT, CDR2 FQNNGV. Trimming cost V 1 base and J 7 bases, with 11 bases left between them. The CDR3 reads CASSLVLGNEQYF. The DNA of the CDR3 is TGTGCCAGCAGCTTAGTCCTGGGCAATGAGCAGTACTTC.

The chain joins TRBV5-1 to TRBJ2-1; D tentatively fits TRBD1 or TRBD2 (5 bases each). The V end was cut by 6 bases, the J end by 6 bases, with 16 bases between. From germline, CDR1 is SGHRS and CDR2 YFSETQ. The CDR3 is 14 amino acids. For the CDR3, the DNA is TGCGCCAGCACGAGGGACCCGGAGGCCAATGAGCAGTTCTTC. The encoded protein is CASTRDPEANEQFF.

The chain carries TRBV7-8 and TRBJ2-5; D gene unclear. The closer fit of TRBJ2-7 to the DNA end suggests the J call may be wrong. CDR1 is SGHVS and CDR2 is FQNEAQ in the germline V gene. The CDR3 runs to 14 residues. This chain's CDR3 is CASSLVGPSYEQYF. DNA of the CDR3: TGTGCCAGCAGCTTAGTAGGGCCCAGCTACGAGCAGTACTTC.

This clonotype was observed a handful of times. The genes are TRBV27 and TRBJ2-4, with D possibly matching TRBD1 (5 bases). The J call may be wrong; the DNA end is better matched by TRBJ2-7. Germline CDR1 and CDR2: MNHEY and SMNVEV (reference sequence). The CDR3 has 13 amino acids. Here the CDR3 reads CASNERGSYEQYF. DNA for the CDR3: TGTGCCAGCAATGAAAGGGGCAGCTACGAGCAGTACTTC.

This rearrangement joins TRBV15 to TRBJ2-3; D gene ambiguous. CDR3 length equals 16 residues. From germline, CDR1 is LNHNV and CDR2 YYDKDF (reference sequence). Trimming left V 1 base short and J 0 bases short, with 11 bases between. The CDR3 is CATSRAFTASTDTQYF. Written as DNA, the CDR3 is TGTGCCACCAGCAGAGCCTTCACCGCTAGCACAGATACGCAGTATTTT.

This clonotype came up many times. The CDR3 sequence is CASSRGGDGSVQFF. DNA for the CDR3: TGTGCCAGCAGCCGAGGGGGGGATGGGAGTGTGCAGTTCTTC. The chain is built from TRBV12-3 or TRBV12-4 and TRBJ2-1; a possible D gene is TRBD2 (7 bases). The CDR3 loop spans 14 amino acids. Trimming took 6 bases from V and 12 from J, leaving 21 bases between them.

This clonotype was seen ten or more times. The chain recombines TRBV28 with TRBJ2-1; 9 bases align to TRBD2. From germline, CDR1 is MDHEN and CDR2 SYDVKM. V trimming: 3 bases; J trimming: 7 bases; junction bases outside the gene matches: 7. This CDR3 has 15 residues. The CDR3 DNA sequence: TGTGCCAGCAGTTTTCCGCGGGAGGGCCTTAATGAGCAGTTCTTC. It is translated as CASSFPREGLNEQFF.

The chain is built from TRBV12-5 and TRBJ2-1, with 15 bases matching TRBD2. Germline V gives CDR1 LGHNT, CDR2 FRNRAP. V shed 4 bases, J shed 0 bases, and the junction held 4 bases outside the gene matches. The CDR3 consists of 18 residues. The CDR3, as DNA: TGTGCTAGTGGTTATGGGACTAGCGGGAGGAGCTCCTACAATGAGCAGTTCTTC. It specifies CASGYGTSGRSSYNEQFF.

This clonotype has at least ten counts. The V gene is TRBV15, the J gene TRBJ2-7; TRBD2 aligns across 13 bases. The trim removed 4 bases at V and 1 base at J, leaving 1 base unmatched. Germline V gene data show CDR1 as LNHNV and CDR2 as YYDKDF (reference sequence). This CDR3 is built from 15 residues. CDR3 DNA: TGTGCCACCAGCATGGGACTAGCGGGGTCCTACGAGCAGTACTTC. It is translated as CATSMGLAGSYEQYF.

With regard to this clonotype: An end of the junction does not agree with germline; a read error may underlie this. This chain connects TRBV7-2 to TRBJ2-3; D remains unclear. The CDR3 has 12 amino acids. Germline V gene sequence: CDR1 SGHTA, CDR2 FQGNSA. The CDR3 nucleotides are TGTGCCTGCAGCTTAGATCGCGGTACGCAGTATTTT. Translation gives CACSLDRGTQYF.

This clonotype was found a few times. The chain joins TRBV12-3 or TRBV12-4 to TRBJ1-1, with 8 bases that match TRBD1. There are 15 residues in the CDR3. V shed 6 bases and J 2 bases; nucleotides not matched to a gene: 8. This CDR3 is CASSPLGQVNTEAFF. The CDR3 bases are TGTGCCAGCAGCCCATTGGGACAGGTCAACACTGAAGCTTTCTTT.

V gene TRBV20-1 combines with J gene TRBJ2-1; the match to TRBD2 covers 11 bases. CDR3 size: 15 residues. Germline CDR1 reads DFQATT; CDR2 reads SNEGSKA (reference sequence). J was trimmed by 2 bases and V by 6 bases; bases with no gene match: 6. DNA for the CDR3: TGCAGTGCGACCGGACTAGCGGGTACCTACAATGAGCAGTTCTTC. As protein: CSATGLAGTYNEQFF.

This sequence joins TRBV5-6 and TRBJ2-5; D possibly corresponds to TRBD1 (6 bases). Near its end, the DNA agrees better with TRBJ2-7, so the J call may be wrong. CDR3 size: 14 residues. In germline, CDR1 is SGHDT, CDR2 YYEEEE. The CDR3 sequence: CASSLYRAPGEQYF. For the CDR3, the DNA is TGTGCCAGCAGCTTGTACAGGGCCCCCGGCGAGCAGTACTTC.

The rearrangement joins TRBV20-1 to TRBJ2-1; D may correspond to TRBD1 or TRBD2 (5 bases each). Germline V gives CDR1 DFQATT, CDR2 SNEGSKA (reference sequence). Deletions cut 4 bases from V and 1 base from J, with 17 bases between. The CDR3 is made up of 16 amino acids. The CDR3 loop is CSATLGLAGSYNEQFF. The CDR3 DNA is TGCAGTGCTACGCTGGGGCTAGCCGGTTCCTACAATGAGCAGTTCTTC.

This chain uses TRBV12-3 or TRBV12-4 with TRBJ2-1; D gene unclear. The length of the CDR3 is 14 residues. Trimming pared 3 bases from V and 2 bases from J, leaving 8 bases between. The chain's CDR3 is CASSLDQPYNEQFF. DNA of the CDR3: TGTGCCAGCAGTTTGGACCAACCCTACAATGAGCAGTTCTTC.

The chain joins TRBV7-2 to TRBJ1-4; possible D gene TRBD1, 5 bases. The CDR3 consists of 16 residues. Between the trimmed V and J ends, which lost 1 base and 7 bases, there was a span of 16 bases. Germline V gives CDR1 SGHTA, CDR2 FQGNSA. The CDR3: CASSLGGNGDSEKLFF. CDR3 sequence (DNA): TGTGCCAGCAGCTTAGGGGGGAATGGAGATTCTGAAAAACTGTTTTTT.

This clonotype has ten or more counts. The chain joins TRBV7-2 to TRBJ2-5; 8 bases are a match to TRBD2. Per the germline V gene, CDR1 is SGHTA and CDR2 is FQGNSA. Trimming took 5 bases from V and 11 from J; bases not matched to a gene: 16. This CDR3 contains 15 residues. The CDR3 nucleotides read TGTGCCAGCAGCCCTTTCGCTAGCGGGTTGGGAGAGCAGTACTTC. It is translated as CASSPFASGLGEQYF.

This clonotype has only a few counts. The chain carries TRBV6-6 and TRBJ1-6; a possible D gene is TRBD1 (6 bases). Trimming stripped 6 bases from V and 8 bases from J, with 17 bases between. The CDR3 loop spans 15 amino acids. The germline V gene has CDR1 MNHNY and CDR2 SVGAGI (reference sequence). The CDR3 DNA reads TGTGCCAGCAGGACGACAGGCGGCGGGGATTCACCCCTCCACTTT. Encoded protein: CASRTTGGGDSPLHF.

The chain carries TRBV20-1 and TRBJ2-1; TRBD1 matches at 9 bases. The CDR3 loop spans 15 amino acids. V shed 0 bases and J 6 bases; nucleotides not matched to a gene: 6. The germline CDR1 and CDR2 sequences are DFQATT and SNEGSKA (reference sequence). The CDR3 nucleotides are TGCAGTGCTAGAGATCCCGGACAGGGGTCCAATGAGCAGTTCTTC. Translating it yields CSARDPGQGSNEQFF.

Details on this clonotype: The junction departs from the called germline gene at one end, perhaps through a read error. The chain is built from TRBV9 and TRBJ2-1; 8 nucleotides line up with TRBD2. The CDR3 length is 14 residues. Germline V gene lookup returns CDR1 SGDLS and CDR2 YYNGEE. CDR3 sequence: CDSSMSGSSNEQFF. The CDR3 DNA reads as TGTGACAGCAGCATGAGCGGGAGTAGTAATGAGCAGTTCTTC.

The CDR3 here is CASIAGQGNNEQFF. In DNA, the CDR3 is TGTGCCAGCATTGCGGGACAGGGAAACAATGAGCAGTTCTTC. This chain connects TRBV28 to TRBJ2-1; TRBD1 aligns across 9 bases. Germline CDR1 MDHEN, CDR2 SYDVKM. Trimming took 7 bases from V and 5 from J; bases not matched to a gene: 6. The CDR3 contains 14 residues.

This clonotype has more than one count but fewer than ten. The chain is built from TRBV5-1 and TRBJ2-1; 7 nucleotides match TRBD2. This CDR3 has 15 residues. V shed 4 bases, J shed 2 bases, and the junction held 6 bases outside the gene matches. Looked up from germline, CDR1 is SGHRS and CDR2 is YFSETQ. The CDR3 loop is CASSTSSGTYNEQFF. CDR3 bases: TGCGCCAGCAGCACTTCTAGCGGTACCTACAATGAGCAGTTCTTC. The full variable domain, rest sourced from reference TRBV5-1 and TRBJ2-1, is KAGVTQTPRYLIKTRGQQVTLSCSPISGHRSVSWYQQTPGQGLQFLFEYFSETQRNKGNFPGRFSGRQFSNSRSEMNVSTLELGDSALYLCASSTSSGTYNEQFFGPGTRLTVL.

This chain joins TRBV28 and TRBJ1-5, with TRBD1 as a possible D gene (5 bases). The germline V gene has CDR1 MDHEN and CDR2 SYDVKM. This CDR3 contains 14 residues. V was clipped by 5 bases and J by 9 bases, with 17 bases between them. Here the CDR3 DNA reads TGTGCCAGCAGTCCATCTGCGGGGGGATGGCCCCAGCATTTT. As protein: CASSPSAGGWPQHF.

This clonotype has just a few counts. The chain has TRBV11-1 and TRBJ1-1; D not certain. Between the trimmed V and J ends, which lost 8 bases and 1 base, there was a span of 11 bases. Germline CDR1 reads SGHAT; CDR2 reads FQDESV (reference sequence). The CDR3 loop spans 13 amino acids. CDR3 protein: CASGIGRNTEAFF. The DNA of the CDR3 is TGTGCCAGCGGGATAGGGAGGAACACTGAAGCTTTCTTT.

This chain links TRBV12-3 or TRBV12-4 with TRBJ2-1, with 7 bases aligning to TRBD2. CDR3 length: 14 amino acids. With 3 bases clipped from V and 10 bases from J, the junction kept 9 bases outside the gene matches. CDR3 DNA: TGTGCCAGCAGTTTTGGACTAGTCCCCCCCGAGCAGTTCTTC. Translating it yields CASSFGLVPPEQFF.

The chain uses TRBV5-1 and TRBJ2-1; 8 nucleotides line up with TRBD1. The CDR3 runs 16 residues. The germline CDR1 and CDR2 sequences are SGHRS and YFSETQ. V gave up 5 bases and J gave up 4 bases; unmatched junction bases: 11. The CDR3 region has the DNA TGCGCCAGCAGGAAACCTCAGGGGGCAGTTTACAATGAGCAGTTCTTC. It encodes CASRKPQGAVYNEQFF.

This chain links TRBV7-9 with TRBJ2-3; TRBD1 aligns across 7 bases. The junction had 8 bases not matched to a gene; V was cut back by 6 bases and J by 2 bases. CDR3 length: 15 amino acids. Germline CDR1 and CDR2: SEHNR and FQNEAQ (reference sequence). CDR3 bases: TGTGCCAGCAGACCGGGACAGCAGAACACAGATACGCAGTATTTT. Translating gives CASRPGQQNTDTQYF. The variable domain in full, completed from reference TRBV7-9 and TRBJ2-3, reads DTGVSQNPRHKITKRGQNVTFRCDPISEHNRLYWYRQTLGQGPEFLTYFQNEAQLEKSRLLSDRFSAERPKGSFSTLEIQRTEQGDSAMYLCASRPGQQNTDTQYFGPGTRLTVL.

The V and J genes are TRBV20-1 and TRBJ1-2; a possible D gene is TRBD1 (6 bases). V lost 6 bases, J lost 1 base, and 18 bases lay in between. Germline V CDR1 and CDR2: DFQATT, SNEGSKA (reference sequence). CDR3 length: 15 residues. CDR3 in DNA: TGCAGTGCAGAGCCCGGGACAAGAAGTAACTATGGCTACACCTTC. This sequence encodes CSAEPGTRSNYGYTF.